Below, one T cell receptor (beta chain) is given with its context. This sample is part of a study of identical twins. TCRdb reprocessed the 5' RACE reads via MiXCR and lists one record per CDR3 protein. This table holds about 920,000 distinct CDR3 sequences, more than 9% found once. This sample was shared with a second study, whose subject was yellow fever vaccine responses in identical twins.

Sequencing input: PBMCs. The receptor comes from a woman between 18 and 29 years old in good health.

CDR3 in amino acids: CAISERGLYGYTF. The CDR3 DNA reads TGTGCCATCAGTGAGAGGGGACTCTATGGCTACACCTTC. The rearrangement joins TRBV10-3 to TRBJ1-2; weak D call: TRBD1 (5 bases). The length of the CDR3 is 13 residues. V shed 2 bases and J shed 4 bases, with 8 bases lying between them. From germline, CDR1 is ENHRY and CDR2 SYGVKD.